These 15 T cell receptor beta chains originate from one sample sequenced in a study of blood T cell repertoires in COVID-19. Produced via immunoSEQ multiplex PCR; TCRdb's table is partial and in-frame only. Among hundreds of thousands of clones listed, 70% to 90% were seen once. The sequenced sample consisted of peripheral blood. The receptors originated from a woman aged 30 to 39 with COVID-19, enrolled during active disease.

J is TRBJ1-2 and V is TRBV28; the match to TRBD1 covers 9 bases. The CDR3 length is 14 residues. CDR1 and CDR2 (germline): MDHEN, SYDVKM. V was pared by 6 bases and J by 4 bases, with 6 bases of the junction left unmatched. The CDR3 region has the DNA TGTGCCAGCAGAAGGACAGGGGCGTCCTATGGCTACACCTTC. Translating gives CASRRTGASYGYTF.

The chain carries TRBV2 and TRBJ1-2; 8 nucleotides agree with TRBD1. Germline V gene lookup returns CDR1 SNHLY and CDR2 FYNNEI. The V gene end was trimmed by 11 bases and the J gene end by 4 bases; junction bases not matched to a gene: 9. There are 13 residues in the CDR3. CDR3 region: CAGRDRWAYGYTF. CDR3 sequence (DNA): TGTGCCGGCCGGGACAGGTGGGCCTATGGCTACACCTTC.

The genes are TRBV18 and TRBJ1-5; D gene ambiguous. The CDR3 covers 14 residues. The germline gives CDR1 KGHSH, CDR2 LQKENI. The V end lost 6 bases, the J end lost 2 bases, and 11 bases lay between the germline ends. The CDR3 here is CASSRGGRNQPQHF. DNA of the CDR3: TGTGCCAGCTCGCGAGGTGGCCGCAATCAGCCCCAGCATTTT.

The genes are TRBV4-3 and TRBJ1-3; a possible D gene is TRBD1 (6 bases). V lost 0 bases and J lost 2, with 14 bases in between. The germline CDR1 and CDR2 sequences are LGHNA and YSLEER. The CDR3 is 17 residues long. CDR3 nucleotides: TGCGCCAGCAGCCAAGACAGGCGGGCAGGGGCTGGAAACACCATATATTTT. Protein sequence: CASSQDRRAGAGNTIYF.

In its sample, this clone was seen once. The chain joins TRBV18 to TRBJ2-3, with 7 bases lining up with TRBD2. Germline trimming cut 4 bases from V and 5 bases from J; bases unmatched to any gene: 12. The CDR3 is made up of 16 amino acids. In germline, CDR1 is KGHSH, CDR2 LQKENI. The CDR3 spells CASSQRGSGGVDTQYF. The CDR3 DNA follows: TGTGCCAGCTCACAAAGAGGATCGGGGGGAGTAGATACGCAGTATTTT.

The chain couples TRBV5-1 to TRBJ2-5, with 8 bases lining up with TRBD1. Germline values: CDR1 SGHRS, CDR2 YFSETQ. Trimming took 2 bases from V and 3 from J; bases not matched to a gene: 3. The CDR3 is 14 amino acids. The CDR3 here is CASSFDRGKETQYF. The CDR3 nucleotides are TGCGCCAGCAGCTTTGACAGGGGTAAAGAGACCCAGTACTTC.

This chain uses TRBV9 with TRBJ1-6, with D uncertain. Per the germline V gene, CDR1 is SGDLS and CDR2 is YYNGEE. The CDR3 covers 16 residues. Deletions cut 2 bases from V and 9 bases from J, with 18 bases between. CDR3 bases: TGTGCCAGCAGCGTTTCATCACCAGGTACGGTTTCACCCCTCCACTTT. Protein: CASSVSSPGTVSPLHF.

The chain recombines TRBV11-2 with TRBJ2-5, with 8 nucleotides matching TRBD2. The length of the CDR3 is 14 residues. After removal of 5 bases from V and 7 bases from J, the junction contained 9 bases not matched to a gene. CDR1 is SGHAT and CDR2 is FQNNGV in the germline V gene. CDR3 amino acids: CASSLGLGVGTQYF. CDR3 nucleotide sequence: TGTGCCAGCAGCCTGGGACTAGGCGTGGGGACCCAGTACTTC.

The chain recombines TRBV4-1 with TRBJ2-2, with D possibly TRBD1 on 6 matching bases. Trimming cost V 6 bases and J 5 bases, with 19 bases left between them. This CDR3 contains 16 residues. The germline gives CDR1 MGHRA, CDR2 YSYEKL. The CDR3 DNA reads as TGCGCCAGCAGGGACGTGACCGGGACACGAACCGGGGAGCTGTTTTTT. Its protein product is CASRDVTGTRTGELFF.

The rearrangement joins TRBV5-6 to TRBJ2-5; 14 positions agree with TRBD2. The germline V gene encodes CDR1 SGHDT and CDR2 YYEEEE. With 3 bases clipped from V and 6 bases from J, the junction kept 10 bases outside the gene matches. This CDR3 comprises 17 residues. The CDR3 reads CASSSFRTSGGRKTQYF. CDR3 coding DNA: TGTGCCAGCAGCTCTTTCCGGACTAGCGGGGGGAGGAAGACCCAGTACTTC.

V is TRBV21-1 and J is TRBJ2-5; no DNA check was done on the table's D call, TRBD2. TRBV21-1 is designated a pseudogene. The CDR3 loop spans 14 amino acids. Written as DNA, the CDR3 is TGTGCCAGCAGCAGACAAATTGCGGGAGAGACCCAGTACTTC. Protein product: CASSRQIAGETQYF.

This rearrangement joins TRBV5-4 to TRBJ1-2; 7 bases map to TRBD1. In germline, CDR1 is SGHNT, CDR2 YYREEE (reference sequence). The CDR3 contains 16 residues. Germline trimming cut 6 bases from V and 0 bases from J; bases unmatched to any gene: 11. The CDR3 protein is CASTLGQDRANYGYTF. The CDR3 nucleotides are TGTGCCAGCACTTTAGGACAGGACCGAGCTAACTATGGCTACACCTTC.

V is TRBV6-2 or TRBV6-3 and J is TRBJ2-7; D remains ambiguous. The CDR3 has 14 residues. CDR1 MNHEY and CDR2 SVGEGT come from the germline V gene. The V end lost 2 bases, the J end lost 2 bases, and 10 bases lay between the germline ends. The CDR3 nucleotides read TGTGCCAGCAGTTACCCCGCGAGGCCCTACGAGCAGTACTTC. It specifies CASSYPARPYEQYF.

This clone was detected only once. This chain links TRBV10-3 with TRBJ1-2; D may be TRBD1 (5 bases). V was trimmed by 0 bases and J by 4 bases, leaving 15 bases between them. The CDR3 runs to 16 residues. CDR1 is ENHRY and CDR2 is SYGVKD in the germline V gene. Written as DNA, the CDR3 is TGTGCCATCAGTGAGTCCGGGCCCCCAGGGTCCTATGGCTACACCTTC. This encodes CAISESGPPGSYGYTF.

This sequence joins TRBV7-6 and TRBJ2-1; perhaps TRBD2 as D (5 bases). The ends were cut back, 5 bases at V and 4 bases at J, with 9 bases in the middle. CDR1 is SGHVS and CDR2 is FNYEAQ in the germline V gene. The CDR3 loop spans 13 amino acids. CDR3 loop: CASSPTRYNEQFF. The CDR3 DNA follows: TGTGCCAGCAGCCCCACTAGGTACAATGAGCAGTTCTTC.